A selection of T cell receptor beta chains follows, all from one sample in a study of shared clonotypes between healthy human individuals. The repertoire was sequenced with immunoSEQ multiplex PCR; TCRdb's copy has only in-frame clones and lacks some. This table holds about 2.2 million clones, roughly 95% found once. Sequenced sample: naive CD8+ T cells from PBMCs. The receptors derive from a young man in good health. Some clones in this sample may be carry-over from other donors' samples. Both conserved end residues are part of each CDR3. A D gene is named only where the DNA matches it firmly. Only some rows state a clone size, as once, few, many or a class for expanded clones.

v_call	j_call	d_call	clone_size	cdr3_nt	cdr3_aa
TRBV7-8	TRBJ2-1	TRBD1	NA	TGTGCCAGCAGCGACCGGGACAGGGGATACAATGAGCAGTTCTTC	CASSDRDRGYNEQFF
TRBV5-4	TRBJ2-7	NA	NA	TGTGCCAGCAGCTGGGGGGACAGAGACCACGAGCAGTACTTC	CASSWGDRDHEQYF
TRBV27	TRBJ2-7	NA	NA	TGTGCCAGCAGTTTAGGTCTCTCCTACGAGCAGTACTTC	CASSLGLSYEQYF
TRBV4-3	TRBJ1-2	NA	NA	TGCGCCAGCAGCCAAGATTGGAGCAGGGTAAGGTTGGCTAACTATGGCTACACCTTC	CASSQDWSRVRLANYGYTF
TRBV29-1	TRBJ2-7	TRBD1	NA	TGCAGCGTTCAAACAGGGGCCTCCTACGAGCAGTACTTC	CSVQTGASYEQYF
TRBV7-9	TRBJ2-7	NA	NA	TGTGCCAGCCATCAGGGTCAGACGGACTACGAGCAGTACTTC	CASHQGQTDYEQYF
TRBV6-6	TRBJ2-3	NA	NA	TGTGCCAGCAAGTTCAGCACAGATACGCAGTATTTT	CASKFSTDTQYF
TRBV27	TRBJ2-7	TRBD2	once	TGTGCCAGCAGTTTCTTACCGGGAGGGCCCGACGAGCAGTACTTC	CASSFLPGGPDEQYF
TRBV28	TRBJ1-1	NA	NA	TGTGCCACCCAGTGGGCAGGGGAAGAGACTGAAGCTTTCTTT	CATQWAGEETEAFF
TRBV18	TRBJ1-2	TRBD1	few	TGTGCCAGCTCACCAAGCAGGGGGCATCAGGACTATGGCTACACCTTC	CASSPSRGHQDYGYTF
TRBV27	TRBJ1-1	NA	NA	TGTGCCAGCAGTTTCCGGGACGGATCAAATTTGAACACTGAAGCTTTCTTT	CASSFRDGSNLNTEAFF
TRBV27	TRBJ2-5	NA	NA	TGTGCCAGCAGTTTATCCATATCCGAGACCCAGTACTTC	CASSLSISETQYF